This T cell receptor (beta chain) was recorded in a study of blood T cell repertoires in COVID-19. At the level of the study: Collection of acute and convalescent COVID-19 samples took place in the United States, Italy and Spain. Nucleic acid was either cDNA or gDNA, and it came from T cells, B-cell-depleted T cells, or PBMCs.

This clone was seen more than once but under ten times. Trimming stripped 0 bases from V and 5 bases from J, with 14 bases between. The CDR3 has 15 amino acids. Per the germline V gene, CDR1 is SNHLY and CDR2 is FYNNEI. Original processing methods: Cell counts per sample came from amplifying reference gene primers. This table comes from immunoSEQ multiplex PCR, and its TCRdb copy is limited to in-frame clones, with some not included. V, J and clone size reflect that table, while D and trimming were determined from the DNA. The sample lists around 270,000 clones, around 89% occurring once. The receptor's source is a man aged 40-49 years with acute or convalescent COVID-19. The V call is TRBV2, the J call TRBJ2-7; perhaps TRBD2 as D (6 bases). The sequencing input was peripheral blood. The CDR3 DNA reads TGTGCCAGCAGTGAAGCTAGGGGCTGGGAGGACGAGCAGTACTTC. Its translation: CASSEARGWEDEQYF.